One sample yielded the 22 T cell receptor beta chains listed below, sequenced in a study of OX40 agonist ivuxolimab in advanced cancers. The assay was immunoSEQ multiplex PCR, and TCRdb's table has in-frame clones only and misses some. The table includes 90,000 to 100,000 clones, about 86% detected once. This material consisted of CD4+ or CD8+ T cells sorted from blood, taken in a trial of the OX40 agonist ivuxolimab. These receptors all stem from an adult with an advanced solid tumor such as melanoma, head and neck, liver or kidney cancer.

CDR3 in DNA: TGCGCCAGCAGCCCCTGGACAGGGGATGGCTACACCTTC. Its protein product is CASSPWTGDGYTF. J is TRBJ1-2 and V is TRBV4-3; 9 positions agree with TRBD1. The germline gives CDR1 LGHNA, CDR2 YSLEER. The J segment lost 6 bases and the V segment lost 4 bases, leaving 3 bases of the junction unmatched. CDR3 length: 13 residues.

This chain's CDR3 is CASSLRQGSSPLHF. CDR3 sequence (DNA): TGTGCCAGCAGCCTCAGACAGGGTTCGTCACCCCTCCACTTT. The rearrangement links TRBV7-8 to TRBJ1-6; TRBD1 aligns across 7 bases. The CDR3 is 14 residues long. Germline CDR1 reads SGHVS; CDR2 reads FQNEAQ. With V trimmed by 5 bases and J by 10 bases, 8 bases remained unmatched.

This chain links TRBV5-8 with TRBJ1-2; 7 nucleotides align to TRBD1. The V segment lost 4 bases and the J segment 8 bases; nucleotides outside the gene matches: 8. The germline V gene has CDR1 SGHTS and CDR2 YDEGEE. The CDR3 runs 13 residues. The CDR3 coding sequence is TGTGCCAGCAGCCGAGCCTACAGGGGCGGCTACACCTTC. Encoded protein: CASSRAYRGGYTF. The whole variable domain, remainder taken from reference TRBV5-8 and TRBJ1-2, is EAGVTQSPTHLIKTRGQQATLRCSPISGHTSVYWYQQALGLGLQFLLWYDEGEERNRGNFPPRFSGRQFPNYSSELNVNALELEDSALYLCASSRAYRGGYTFGSGTRLTVV.

The chain employs TRBV4-2 and TRBJ2-7; TRBD2 agrees at 9 bases. Unmatched junction bases numbered 10, after V lost 0 bases and J lost 7 bases. The CDR3 totals 16 residues. Germline V lookup: CDR1 LGHNA, CDR2 YNFKEQ. The CDR3 DNA reads as TGTGCCAGCAGCCAAGATTTGGCTAGCGGGACAAGAGAGCAGTACTTC. The encoded protein is CASSQDLASGTREQYF.

The chain combines TRBV7-2 with TRBJ2-7; D not certain. The germline gives CDR1 SGHTA, CDR2 FQGNSA. Trimming pared 3 bases from V and 5 bases from J, leaving 11 bases between. The CDR3 loop spans 13 amino acids. The CDR3 reads CASSFITGNEQYF. Here the CDR3 DNA reads TGTGCCAGCAGCTTTATCACCGGAAACGAGCAGTACTTC.

The chain joins TRBV20-1 to TRBJ2-3; no definite D call. CDR3 length: 11 amino acids. Germline V gives CDR1 DFQATT, CDR2 SNEGSKA (reference sequence). V lost 5 bases, J lost 6 bases, and 9 bases lay in between. CDR3 DNA: TGCAGTGCTGGGGATTGGGATACGCAGTATTTT. Amino acid sequence: CSAGDWDTQYF.

The chain has TRBV7-3 and TRBJ2-5, with D possibly being TRBD2 (5 bases). The assigned J gene may be wrong: the sequence end matches TRBJ2-7 better. This CDR3 spans 15 amino acids. Germline lookup yields CDR1 SGHTA and CDR2 FQGTGA. CDR3 nucleotides: TGTGCCAGCAGCTTAATGGCCGGGAATGGTTACGAGCAGTACTTC. As protein: CASSLMAGNGYEQYF.

The V and J genes are TRBV28 and TRBJ1-1; D uncertain. This CDR3 has 12 amino acids. CDR1 is MDHEN, CDR2 SYDVKM, per germline. The V and J ends lost 5 bases and 5 bases respectively, with 9 bases between them. CDR3 sequence: CASSNWWTEAFF. The CDR3 nucleotides read TGTGCCAGCAGTAATTGGTGGACTGAAGCTTTCTTT. Looking up the rest from reference TRBV28 and TRBJ1-1 gives the full variable domain: DVKVTQSSRYLVKRTGEKVFLECVQDMDHENMFWYRQDPGLGLRLIYFSYDVKMKEKGDIPEGYSVSREKKERFSLILESASTNQTSMYLCASSNWWTEAFFGQGTRLTVV.

The J gene is TRBJ2-7, the V gene TRBV14; 7 positions match TRBD2. Per the germline V gene, CDR1 is SGHDN and CDR2 is FVKESK. CDR3 length: 16 amino acids. The V segment lost 1 base and the J segment 4 bases; nucleotides outside the gene matches: 10. CDR3 residues: CASSQGRGSGQYEQYF. The CDR3 region has the DNA TGTGCCAGCAGCCAAGGTCGGGGTAGCGGGCAGTACGAGCAGTACTTC.

The chain has TRBV27 and TRBJ2-6; 10 bases are a match to TRBD1. Trimming took 5 bases from V and 2 from J; bases not matched to a gene: 18. CDR1 and CDR2 (germline): MNHEY, SMNVEV (reference sequence). This CDR3 has 21 amino acids. The CDR3 region is CASSTGTGERIPIAGANVLTF. The CDR3, as DNA: TGTGCCAGCAGTACGGGGACAGGGGAAAGAATCCCGATCGCTGGGGCCAACGTCCTGACTTTC. Full variable domain (outside the CDR3, taken from reference TRBV27 and TRBJ2-6): EAQVTQNPRYLITVTGKKLTVTCSQNMNHEYMSWYRQDPGLGLRQIYYSMNVEVTDKGDVPEGYKVSRKEKRNFPLILESPSPNQTSLYFCASSTGTGERIPIAGANVLTFGAGSRLTVL.

The sample holds a few counts of this clone. The genes are TRBV7-6 and TRBJ2-3, with 7 bases matching TRBD1. This CDR3 region has 13 residues. Germline values: CDR1 SGHVS, CDR2 FNYEAQ. Germline trimming cut 7 bases from V and 4 bases from J; bases unmatched to any gene: 5. CDR3 sequence: CASKGQTADTQYF. The CDR3, as DNA: TGTGCCAGCAAGGGACAGACGGCAGATACGCAGTATTTT.

V gene TRBV21-1 combines with J gene TRBJ2-7. TRBV21-1 corresponds to a pseudogene. The CDR3 contains 17 residues. The CDR3 reads CASSTPNKDSKTYEQYF. DNA for the CDR3: TGTGCCAGCAGCACCCCGAACAAAGATTCTAAAACCTACGAGCAGTACTTC.

The chain is built from TRBV2 and TRBJ1-1; TRBD1 matches at 7 bases. In germline, CDR1 is SNHLY, CDR2 FYNNEI. This CDR3 has 13 amino acids. With 8 bases clipped from V and 1 base from J, the junction kept 4 bases outside the gene matches. The CDR3 bases are TGTGCCAGCGGTCGACAGGGGAACACTGAAGCTTTCTTT. Protein product: CASGRQGNTEAFF.

The chain has TRBV2 and TRBJ2-7; D may correspond to TRBD1 or TRBD2 (5 bases each). V was cut by 8 bases and J by 0 bases, with 14 bases left in between. Germline CDR1 and CDR2: SNHLY and FYNNEI. There are 14 residues in the CDR3. The CDR3 is CASVRDLSSYEQYF. The CDR3 DNA reads as TGTGCCAGCGTGAGGGACCTGAGCTCCTACGAGCAGTACTTC.

A few counts support this clone. The chain carries TRBV18 and TRBJ2-7, with D possibly being TRBD1 or TRBD2 (5 bases each). Looked up from germline, CDR1 is KGHSH and CDR2 is LQKENI. CDR3 size: 12 residues. Trimming removed 3 bases from V and 5 bases from J, with 8 bases in between. The CDR3 nucleotides are TGTGCCAGCTCACCGGGGGTGAACGAGCAGTACTTC. This codes for CASSPGVNEQYF. Full variable domain (remainder filled in from reference TRBV18 and TRBJ2-7): NAGVMQNPRHLVRRRGQEARLRCSPMKGHSHVYWYRQLPEEGLKFMVYLQKENIIDESGMPKERFSAEFPKEGPSILRIQQVVRGDSAAYFCASSPGVNEQYFGPGTRLTVT.

The rearrangement joins TRBV28 to TRBJ2-3, with D unresolved. The CDR3 length is 16 residues. Germline lookup yields CDR1 MDHEN and CDR2 SYDVKM. The V and J ends lost 7 bases and 0 bases respectively, with 17 bases between them. CDR3 amino acids: CASTPSGPLSTDTQYF. The CDR3 region has the DNA TGTGCCAGCACCCCTTCGGGTCCCCTTAGCACAGATACGCAGTATTTT.

The chain combines TRBV28 with TRBJ2-6; either TRBD1 or TRBD2 may supply D (5 bases each). CDR1 and CDR2 (germline): MDHEN, SYDVKM. The ends were cut back, 2 bases at V and 1 base at J, with 12 bases in the middle. The CDR3 has 17 amino acids. The DNA of the CDR3 is TGTGCCAGCAGTTTACCGGGGCGGGTTTCTGGGGCCAACGTCCTGACTTTC. Residues: CASSLPGRVSGANVLTF.

V usage is TRBV28 and J usage is TRBJ2-7; D is tentatively TRBD1 or TRBD2 (5 bases each). V lost 6 bases and J lost 3, with 18 bases in between. The CDR3 consists of 15 residues. Per the germline V gene, CDR1 is MDHEN and CDR2 is SYDVKM. In DNA form, the CDR3 reads TGTGCCAGCAGGGACAACCTGAGGGGAAACTACGAGCAGTACTTC. Amino acids: CASRDNLRGNYEQYF. Drawing the rest from reference TRBV28 and TRBJ2-7, the complete variable domain is DVKVTQSSRYLVKRTGEKVFLECVQDMDHENMFWYRQDPGLGLRLIYFSYDVKMKEKGDIPEGYSVSREKKERFSLILESASTNQTSMYLCASRDNLRGNYEQYFGPGTRLTVT.

The chain couples TRBV7-2 to TRBJ2-5, with 13 bases aligning to TRBD2. The tail of the sequence fits TRBJ2-7 better, so the J call may be wrong. CDR3 length: 15 residues. Germline V gene sequence: CDR1 SGHTA, CDR2 FQGNSA. The CDR3 is CASSGGLAGNHEQYF. The CDR3 nucleotides are TGTGCCAGCAGCGGGGGACTAGCGGGAAACCACGAGCAGTACTTC.

This sequence joins TRBV11-2 and TRBJ1-1, with TRBD1 matching 7 bases. The CDR3 covers 15 residues. Germline loops: CDR1 SGHAT, CDR2 FQNNGV. The V segment lost 1 base and the J segment 5 bases; nucleotides outside the gene matches: 7. The CDR3: CASSLGPGGGTEAFF. The CDR3, as DNA: TGTGCCAGCAGCTTAGGCCCAGGGGGGGGGACTGAAGCTTTCTTT.

A word on this clone: The sample contains more than one DNA sequence encoding this CDR3. V gene TRBV19 combines with J gene TRBJ2-5, with 10 bases fitting TRBD1. Germline V gene sequence: CDR1 LNHDA, CDR2 SQIVND (reference sequence). Trimming removed 6 bases from V and 5 bases from J; junction bases left unmatched: 3. The CDR3 covers 13 residues. The CDR3 DNA reads TGTGCCAGTAGGGACAGGGGGAGGGAGACCCAGTACTTC. It specifies CASRDRGRETQYF.

This chain connects TRBV11-3 to TRBJ2-3, with TRBD2 identical over 9 bases. The CDR3 has 14 amino acids. Germline trimming cut 4 bases from V and 3 bases from J; bases unmatched to any gene: 2. CDR1 SGHNT and CDR2 YENEEA come from the germline V gene. The CDR3 here is CASSSGLATDTQYF. The CDR3 nucleotides read TGTGCCAGCAGCTCCGGACTAGCGACAGATACGCAGTATTTT.